This is a list of T cell receptor beta chains from one sample in a study of T cell responses to AZD1222 COVID-19 vaccine. TCRdb keeps only in-frame clones here, not all; method: immunoSEQ multiplex PCR. The sample has approximately 100,000 clones, roughly nine tenths seen once; the top ten hold 16%. The sequenced sample was peripheral blood, obtained on day 0 of AZD1222 vaccination. The receptors originated from an adult in good health. Both conserved end residues are part of each CDR3. Fields, in order: D gene, J gene, V gene, CDR3 protein, CDR3 DNA. A D gene is named only where the DNA matches it firmly.

d_call: .
j_call: TRBJ2-7
v_call: TRBV30
cdr3_aa: CAWSVGGVGYEQYF
cdr3_nt: TGTGCCTGGAGTGTAGGGGGAGTGGGTTACGAGCAGTACTTC

d_call: .
j_call: TRBJ2-1
v_call: TRBV7-9
cdr3_aa: CASSSTGPGDFNEQFF
cdr3_nt: TGTGCCAGCAGTTCGACCGGGCCAGGGGATTTCAATGAGCAGTTCTTC

d_call: .
j_call: TRBJ1-6
v_call: TRBV7-9
cdr3_aa: CASSPQTISYNSPLHF
cdr3_nt: TGTGCCAGCAGCCCCCAGACTATTTCCTATAATTCACCCCTCCACTTT

d_call: .
j_call: TRBJ1-5
v_call: TRBV27
cdr3_aa: CASGSGFQPQHF
cdr3_nt: TGTGCCAGCGGATCTGGGTTTCAGCCCCAGCATTTT

d_call: .
j_call: TRBJ1-1
v_call: TRBV11-3
cdr3_aa: CASSPGRGYDDTEAFF
cdr3_nt: TGTGCCAGCAGCCCCGGGAGAGGTTATGATGACACTGAAGCTTTCTTT

d_call: .
j_call: TRBJ2-3
v_call: TRBV5-1
cdr3_aa: CASSLLGGTDTQYF
cdr3_nt: TGCGCCAGCAGCTTGCTGGGGGGCACAGATACGCAGTATTTT

d_call: .
j_call: TRBJ2-2
v_call: TRBV5-5
cdr3_aa: CASSLAQGTGELFF
cdr3_nt: TGTGCCAGCAGCTTGGCTCAGGGCACCGGGGAGCTGTTTTTT

d_call: .
j_call: TRBJ1-1
v_call: TRBV3-1/TRBV3-2
cdr3_aa: CASSRASRDTEAFF
cdr3_nt: TGTGCCAGCAGCCGTGCCTCCAGGGACACTGAAGCTTTCTTT

d_call: .
j_call: TRBJ1-3
v_call: TRBV3-1/TRBV3-2
cdr3_aa: CASSQAGFQGTGNTIYF
cdr3_nt: TGTGCCAGCAGCCAAGCAGGGTTTCAAGGGACTGGAAACACCATATATTTT

d_call: .
j_call: TRBJ2-5
v_call: TRBV3-1/TRBV3-2
cdr3_aa: CASSQTPQGRETQYF
cdr3_nt: TGTGCCAGCAGCCAAACCCCCCAGGGGAGAGAGACCCAGTACTTC

d_call: TRBD1
j_call: TRBJ2-3
v_call: TRBV5-1
cdr3_aa: CASSSGQGEEADTQYF
cdr3_nt: TGCGCCAGCAGCTCGGGACAGGGTGAGGAGGCAGATACGCAGTATTTT